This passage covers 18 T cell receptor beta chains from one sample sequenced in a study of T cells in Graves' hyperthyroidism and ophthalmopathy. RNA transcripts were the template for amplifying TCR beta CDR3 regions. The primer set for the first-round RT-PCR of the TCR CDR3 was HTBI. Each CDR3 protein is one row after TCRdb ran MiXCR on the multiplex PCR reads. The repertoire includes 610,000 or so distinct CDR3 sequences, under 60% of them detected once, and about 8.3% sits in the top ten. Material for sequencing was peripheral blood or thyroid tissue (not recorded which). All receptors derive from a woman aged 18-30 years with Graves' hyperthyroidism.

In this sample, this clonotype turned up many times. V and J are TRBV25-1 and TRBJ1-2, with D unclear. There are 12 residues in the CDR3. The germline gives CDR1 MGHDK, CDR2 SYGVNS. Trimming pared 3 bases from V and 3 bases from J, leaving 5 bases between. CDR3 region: CASSEGDYGYTF. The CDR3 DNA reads TGTGCCAGCAGTGAGGGCGACTATGGCTACACCTTC.

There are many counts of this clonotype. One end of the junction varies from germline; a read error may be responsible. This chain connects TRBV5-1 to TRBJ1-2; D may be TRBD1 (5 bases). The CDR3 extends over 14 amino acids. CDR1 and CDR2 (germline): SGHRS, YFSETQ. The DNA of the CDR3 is TGCGCCAGCAAAGGGTTTAGCGCAGGGACGGAGTTTTGCTTC. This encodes CASKGFSAGTEFCF.

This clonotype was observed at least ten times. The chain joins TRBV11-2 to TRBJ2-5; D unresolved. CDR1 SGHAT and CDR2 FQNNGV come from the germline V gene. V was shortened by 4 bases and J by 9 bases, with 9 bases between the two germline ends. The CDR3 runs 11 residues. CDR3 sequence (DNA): TGTGCCAGCAGCTCCATACGTTCCCAGTACTTC. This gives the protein CASSSIRSQYF. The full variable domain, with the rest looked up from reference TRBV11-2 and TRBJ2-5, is EAGVAQSPRYKIIEKRQSVAFWCNPISGHATLYWYQQILGQGPKLLIQFQNNGVVDDSQLPKDRFSAERLKGVDSTLKIQPAKLEDSAVYLCASSSIRSQYFGPGTRLLVL.

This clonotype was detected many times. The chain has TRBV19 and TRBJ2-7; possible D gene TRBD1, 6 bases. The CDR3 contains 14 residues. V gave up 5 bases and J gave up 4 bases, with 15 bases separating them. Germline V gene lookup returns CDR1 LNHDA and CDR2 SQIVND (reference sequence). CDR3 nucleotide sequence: TGTGCCAGTAGTCCACCGGGACACGAATACGAGCAGTACTTC. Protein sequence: CASSPPGHEYEQYF.

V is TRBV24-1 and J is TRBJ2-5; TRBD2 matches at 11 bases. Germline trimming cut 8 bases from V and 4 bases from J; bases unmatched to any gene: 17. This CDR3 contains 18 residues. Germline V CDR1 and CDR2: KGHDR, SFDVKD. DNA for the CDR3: TGTGCCACCACCGAATCGCGGGGAATAGCGGGAGGGCCAGAGACCCAGTACTTC. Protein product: CATTESRGIAGGPETQYF.

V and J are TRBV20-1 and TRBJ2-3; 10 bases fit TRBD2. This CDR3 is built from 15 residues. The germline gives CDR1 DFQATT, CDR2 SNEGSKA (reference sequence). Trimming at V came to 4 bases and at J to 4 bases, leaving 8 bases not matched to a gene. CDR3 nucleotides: TGCAGTGCTACTCCTAGCGGGAGTCTGTCAGATACGCAGTATTTT. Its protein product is CSATPSGSLSDTQYF.

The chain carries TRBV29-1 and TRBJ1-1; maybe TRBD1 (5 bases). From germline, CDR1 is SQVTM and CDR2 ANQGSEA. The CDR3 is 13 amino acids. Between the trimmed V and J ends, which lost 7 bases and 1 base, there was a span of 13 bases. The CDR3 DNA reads TGCAGCGGGGGTGGGGGGTGGAACACTGAAGCTTTCTTT. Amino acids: CSGGGGWNTEAFF. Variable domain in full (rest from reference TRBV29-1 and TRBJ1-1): SAVISQKPSRDICQRGTSLTIQCQVDSQVTMMFWYRQQPGQSLTLIATANQGSEATYESGFVIDKFPISRPNLTFSTLTVSNMSPEDSSIYLCSGGGGWNTEAFFGQGTRLTVV.

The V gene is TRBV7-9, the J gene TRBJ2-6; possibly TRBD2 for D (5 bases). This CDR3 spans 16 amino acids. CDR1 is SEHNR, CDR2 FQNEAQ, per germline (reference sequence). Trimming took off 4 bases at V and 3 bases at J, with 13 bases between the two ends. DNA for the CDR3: TGTGCCAGCAGCTCTACCCCCGGGGTTGGGGCCAACGTCCTGACTTTC. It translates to CASSSTPGVGANVLTF.

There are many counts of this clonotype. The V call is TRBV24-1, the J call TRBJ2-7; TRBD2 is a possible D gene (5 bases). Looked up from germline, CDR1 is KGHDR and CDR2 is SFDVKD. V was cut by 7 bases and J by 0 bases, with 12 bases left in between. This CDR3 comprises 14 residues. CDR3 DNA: TGTGCCACCAGCATGACGGGGAGCTCCTACGAGCAGTACTTC. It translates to CATSMTGSSYEQYF.

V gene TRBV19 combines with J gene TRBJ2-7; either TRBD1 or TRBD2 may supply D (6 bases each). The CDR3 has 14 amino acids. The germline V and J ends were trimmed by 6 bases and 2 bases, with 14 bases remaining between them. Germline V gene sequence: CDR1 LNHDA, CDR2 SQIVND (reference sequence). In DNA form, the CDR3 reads TGTGCCAGTAGACCGGGGGCGTTAACCTACGAGCAGTACTTC. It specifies CASRPGALTYEQYF.

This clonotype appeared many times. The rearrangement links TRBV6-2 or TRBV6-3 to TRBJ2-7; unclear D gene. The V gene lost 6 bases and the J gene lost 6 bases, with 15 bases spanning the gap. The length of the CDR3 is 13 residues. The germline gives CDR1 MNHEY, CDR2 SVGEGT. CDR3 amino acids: CASSHGRPSEQYF. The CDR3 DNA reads TGTGCCAGCAGCCACGGACGACCTAGCGAGCAGTACTTC.

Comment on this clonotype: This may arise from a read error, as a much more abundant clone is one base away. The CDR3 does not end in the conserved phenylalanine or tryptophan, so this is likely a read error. For the CDR3, the DNA is TGTGCCAGCAGCCACAGGGTGGGCTACACCCTC. Translation: CASSHRVGYTL. The rearrangement joins TRBV6-9 to TRBJ1-2; TRBD1 might be the D (6 bases). Trimming pared 6 bases from V and 8 bases from J, leaving 10 bases between. This CDR3 spans 11 amino acids. Germline V CDR1 and CDR2: MNHGY, SVAAGI.

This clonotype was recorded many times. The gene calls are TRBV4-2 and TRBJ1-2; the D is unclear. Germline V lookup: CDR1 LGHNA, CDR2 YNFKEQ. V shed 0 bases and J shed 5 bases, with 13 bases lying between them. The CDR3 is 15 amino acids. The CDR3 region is CASSQEWQAEYGYTF. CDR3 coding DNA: TGTGCCAGCAGCCAAGAGTGGCAGGCAGAATATGGCTACACCTTC.

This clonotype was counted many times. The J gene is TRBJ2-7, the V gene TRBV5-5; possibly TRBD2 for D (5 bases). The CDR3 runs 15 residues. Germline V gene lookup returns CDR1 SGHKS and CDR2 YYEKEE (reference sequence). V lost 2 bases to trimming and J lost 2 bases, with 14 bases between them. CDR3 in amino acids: CASSFPEGEPYEQYF. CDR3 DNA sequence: TGTGCCAGCAGCTTCCCAGAGGGAGAACCCTACGAGCAGTACTTC. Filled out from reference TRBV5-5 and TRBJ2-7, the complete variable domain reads DAGVTQSPTHLIKTRGQQVTLRCSPISGHKSVSWYQQVLGQGPQFIFQYYEKEERGRGNFPDRFSARQFPNYSSELNVNALLLGDSALYLCASSFPEGEPYEQYFGPGTRLTVT.

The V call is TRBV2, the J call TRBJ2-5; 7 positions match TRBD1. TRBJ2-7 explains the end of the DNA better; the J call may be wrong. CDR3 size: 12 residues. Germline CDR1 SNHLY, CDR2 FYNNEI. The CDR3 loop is CASKDRTYEQYF. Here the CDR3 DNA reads TGTGCCAGCAAGGACAGGACATACGAGCAGTACTTC.

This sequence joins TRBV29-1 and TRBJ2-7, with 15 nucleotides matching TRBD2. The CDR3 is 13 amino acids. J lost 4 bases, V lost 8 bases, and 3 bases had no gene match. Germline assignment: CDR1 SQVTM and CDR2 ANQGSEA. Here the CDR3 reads CSQGTSGRYEQYF. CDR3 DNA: TGCAGCCAAGGGACTAGCGGGAGGTACGAGCAGTACTTC.

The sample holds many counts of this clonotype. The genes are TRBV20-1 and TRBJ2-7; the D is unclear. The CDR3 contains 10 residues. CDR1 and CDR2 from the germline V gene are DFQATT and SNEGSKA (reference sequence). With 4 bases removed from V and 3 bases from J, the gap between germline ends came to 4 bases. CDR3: CSANSYEQYF. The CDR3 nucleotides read TGCAGTGCTAATAGCTACGAGCAGTACTTC.

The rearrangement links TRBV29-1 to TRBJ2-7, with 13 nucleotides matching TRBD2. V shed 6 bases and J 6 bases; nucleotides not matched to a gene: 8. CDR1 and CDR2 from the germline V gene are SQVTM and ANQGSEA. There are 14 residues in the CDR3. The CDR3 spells CSVSGTSGTGEQYF. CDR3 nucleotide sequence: TGCAGCGTGAGTGGGACTAGCGGGACGGGCGAGCAGTACTTC.